The 12 T cell receptor beta chains presented below share a single source sample, sequenced in a study of blood T cell repertoires in COVID-19. TCRdb's copy holds only in-frame clones and misses some; the assay was immunoSEQ multiplex PCR. The sample holds around 450,000 clones, around 90% seen once. The specimen sequenced was PBMCs or T cells enriched from blood (not recorded which). All receptors derive from a woman aged 18-29 years who had recovered from COVID-19.

The chain joins TRBV28 to TRBJ1-2; the match to TRBD1 covers 7 bases. Germline values: CDR1 MDHEN, CDR2 SYDVKM. The V segment lost 2 bases and the J segment 4 bases; nucleotides outside the gene matches: 7. This CDR3 comprises 15 residues. CDR3 protein: CASSLTGTVFYGYTF. The CDR3 coding sequence is TGTGCCAGCAGTTTAACCGGGACAGTATTCTATGGCTACACCTTC.

Here the CDR3 reads CAISESGTGVSYGYTF. CDR3 nucleotide sequence: TGTGCCATCAGTGAGTCGGGGACAGGGGTATCCTATGGCTACACCTTC. This chain connects TRBV10-3 to TRBJ1-2; 10 bases line up with TRBD1. The CDR3 has 16 amino acids. V shed 0 bases, J shed 4 bases, and the junction held 5 bases outside the gene matches. Germline CDR1 reads ENHRY; CDR2 reads SYGVKD.

V gene TRBV7-9 combines with J gene TRBJ2-1; TRBD1 agrees at 8 bases. The CDR3 covers 16 residues. CDR1 is SEHNR and CDR2 is FQNEAQ in the germline V gene (reference sequence). J gave up 7 bases and V 1 base, and 9 bases lay outside the gene matches. This CDR3 is CASSLGLRGQRNEQFF. The CDR3 bases are TGTGCCAGCAGCTTAGGGCTCAGGGGGCAAAGGAATGAGCAGTTCTTC.

A word on this clone: The same CDR3 arises from other DNA sequences in this sample as well. J is TRBJ2-5 and V is TRBV9; D ambiguous. Trimming removed 3 bases from V and 3 bases from J, with 6 bases in between. Germline V gene sequence: CDR1 SGDLS, CDR2 YYNGEE. This CDR3 has 12 residues. In DNA, the CDR3 is TGTGCCAGCAGCGCGTCGGAAGAGACCCAGTACTTC. Its translation is CASSASEETQYF.

V usage is TRBV2 and J usage is TRBJ1-3; 9 nucleotides align to TRBD1. V lost 5 bases and J lost 4; bases outside the gene matches: 6. CDR3 length: 15 residues. Germline-derived CDR1 and CDR2 are SNHLY and FYNNEI. This CDR3 reads CASSSRDRVGNTIYF. In DNA, the CDR3 is TGTGCCAGCAGTAGCAGGGACAGGGTCGGAAACACCATATATTTT.

The chain links TRBV9 to TRBJ2-5; possibly TRBD1 for D (6 bases). Germline assignment: CDR1 SGDLS and CDR2 YYNGEE. Trimming took off 4 bases at V and 9 bases at J, with 13 bases between the two ends. The CDR3 is 12 residues long. CDR3 sequence reads: CASSLMGAPQYF. As DNA, the CDR3 is TGTGCCAGCAGCCTCATGGGGGCCCCCCAGTACTTC.

This chain links TRBV20-1 with TRBJ2-7, with TRBD2 identical over 11 bases. The CDR3 is 14 residues long. The V and J ends lost 3 bases and 1 base, in that order; junction bases with no gene match: 2. Germline CDR1 reads DFQATT; CDR2 reads SNEGSKA (reference sequence). CDR3 region: CSASRLAGSYEQYF. In DNA form, the CDR3 reads TGCAGTGCTAGTAGACTAGCGGGATCCTACGAGCAGTACTTC.

This chain links TRBV30 with TRBJ2-7; 9 bases fit TRBD2. The CDR3 is 16 amino acids. V lost 1 base and J lost 5; bases outside the gene matches: 12. Germline V gene sequence: CDR1 GTSNPN, CDR2 SVGIG (reference sequence). The CDR3 is CAWSGSGGPYLNEQYF. The CDR3 DNA is TGTGCCTGGAGTGGTAGCGGGGGCCCTTACCTTAACGAGCAGTACTTC.

The genes are TRBV27 and TRBJ2-1; TRBD1 matches at 7 bases. J gave up 10 bases and V 6 bases, and 12 bases lay outside the gene matches. The CDR3 is 14 residues long. The germline V gene encodes CDR1 MNHEY and CDR2 SMNVEV (reference sequence). The CDR3 loop reads CASRTGSPRREQFF. The CDR3 region has the DNA TGTGCCAGCAGGACAGGGTCCCCTCGCCGGGAGCAGTTCTTC.

V is TRBV20-1 and J is TRBJ2-7; tentative D call: TRBD2 (6 bases). CDR3 length equals 13 residues. Germline CDR1 is DFQATT and CDR2 is SNEGSKA (reference sequence). Between the trimmed V and J ends, which lost 3 bases and 7 bases, there was a span of 16 bases. CDR3 protein: CSASWDAREEQYF. CDR3 nucleotide sequence: TGCAGTGCTAGTTGGGACGCTCGGGAGGAGCAGTACTTC.

The DNA of the CDR3 is TGTGCCAGTCGGGGTCGAATTGGAAGGGATACGCAGTATTTT. Amino acids: CASRGRIGRDTQYF. The chain is built from TRBV19 and TRBJ2-3; D may be TRBD2 (5 bases). Germline V gene data show CDR1 as LNHDA and CDR2 as SQIVND (reference sequence). Trimming removed 8 bases at V and 6 bases at J, with 18 bases between. There are 14 residues in the CDR3.

The rearrangement uses TRBV2 and TRBJ1-5; 10 bases are a match to TRBD1. Germline V gives CDR1 SNHLY, CDR2 FYNNEI. CDR3 length equals 15 residues. V lost 8 bases to trimming and J lost 6 bases; unmatched junction nucleotides: 10. In nucleotides, the CDR3 is TGTGCCAGCGTCCGGGACAGGGGCCCGGCTCAGCCCCAGCATTTT. Translated: CASVRDRGPAQPQHF. Looking up the rest from reference TRBV2 and TRBJ1-5 gives the full variable domain: EPEVTQTPSHQVTQMGQEVILRCVPISNHLYFYWYRQILGQKVEFLVSFYNNEISEKSEIFDDQFSVERPDGSNFTLKIRSTKLEDSAMYFCASVRDRGPAQPQHFGDGTRLSIL.